Presented here are 7 T cell receptor beta chains from one specimen sequenced in a study of blood T cell repertoires in COVID-19. Profiling relied on immunoSEQ multiplex PCR, and the TCRdb table lists in-frame clones only, not all of them. The sample holds nearly 70,000 clones, 70% to 90% seen once. The sequenced material came from peripheral blood. The receptors stem from a woman aged 45-65 years with COVID-19, enrolled during active disease.

V usage is TRBV19 and J usage is TRBJ2-1, with D perhaps TRBD1 (6 bases). CDR1 is LNHDA, CDR2 SQIVND, per germline (reference sequence). The CDR3 spans 13 residues. With 3 bases removed from V and 7 bases from J, the gap between germline ends came to 10 bases. CDR3 in DNA: TGTGCCAGTAGTATTCCAGGGGCGAATGAGCAGTTCTTC. Translated: CASSIPGANEQFF.

The V and J genes are TRBV3-1 (or the pseudogene TRBV3-2) and TRBJ2-1; D uncertain. This CDR3 has 15 amino acids. In germline, CDR1 is LGHDT, CDR2 YNNKEL (reference sequence). Trimming left V 2 bases short and J 6 bases short, with 14 bases between. The CDR3 loop is CASSQQLIFGNEQFF. Written as DNA, the CDR3 is TGTGCCAGCAGCCAACAACTAATCTTTGGCAATGAGCAGTTCTTC.

The chain has TRBV7-9 and TRBJ1-2; no firm D call. CDR1 is SEHNR, CDR2 FQNEAQ, per germline (reference sequence). CDR3 length equals 16 residues. V was pared by 7 bases and J by 5 bases, with 23 bases between. CDR3: CASTPSRSLGGYGYTF. The CDR3 bases are TGTGCCAGCACCCCCTCGAGGAGCCTGGGAGGATATGGCTACACCTTC. Drawing the rest from reference TRBV7-9 and TRBJ1-2, the complete variable domain is DTGVSQNPRHKITKRGQNVTFRCDPISEHNRLYWYRQTLGQGPEFLTYFQNEAQLEKSRLLSDRFSAERPKGSFSTLEIQRTEQGDSAMYLCASTPSRSLGGYGYTFGSGTRLTVV.

The chain has TRBV28 and TRBJ2-7, with D perhaps matching TRBD1 (5 bases). CDR3 length: 16 amino acids. Trimming removed 5 bases at V and 2 bases at J, with 19 bases between. The germline V gene encodes CDR1 MDHEN and CDR2 SYDVKM. Here the CDR3 reads CASSPSGRADPYEQYF. The CDR3 bases are TGTGCCAGCAGTCCTTCGGGCAGGGCAGACCCCTACGAGCAGTACTTC.

The rearrangement links TRBV12-3 or TRBV12-4 to TRBJ1-5, with D possibly TRBD1 on 6 matching bases. This CDR3 has 12 amino acids. V was cut by 3 bases and J by 15 bases, with 15 bases left in between. CDR3 in amino acids: CASSLQAGARHF. The CDR3 region has the DNA TGTGCCAGCAGTTTGCAAGCGGGGGCTCGGCATTTT.

This clone was observed a single time. This chain uses TRBV3-1 (or the pseudogene TRBV3-2) with TRBJ1-1; 9 bases align to TRBD1. Per the germline V gene, CDR1 is LGHDT and CDR2 is YNNKEL (reference sequence). V lost 4 bases and J lost 1; bases outside the gene matches: 10. This CDR3 spans 17 amino acids. Here the CDR3 DNA reads TGTGCCAGCAGCCCGAAAGGACAGGGGCGGCGGAACACTGAAGCTTTCTTT. As protein: CASSPKGQGRRNTEAFF.

V and J are TRBV5-4 and TRBJ2-7; D possibly corresponds to TRBD1 (5 bases). Trimming left V 3 bases short and J 5 bases short, with 15 bases between. Germline-derived CDR1 and CDR2 are SGHNT and YYREEE (reference sequence). CDR3 length: 14 amino acids. The CDR3 nucleotides read TGTGCCAGCAGCTCAAAGACAGACCCCCACGAGCAGTACTTC. Its translation: CASSSKTDPHEQYF.